The entry below describes one T cell receptor (beta chain). The sample has other DNA sequences that encode this CDR3 too. Measured with immunoSEQ multiplex PCR; TCRdb has only the in-frame clones, and not every one. Altogether roughly 65,000 clones are present, over 80% being singletons, with the ten largest covering roughly 4.8%. The CDR3 covers 14 residues. V lost 8 bases to trimming and J lost 0 bases, with 11 bases between them. Per the germline V gene, CDR1 is MGHDK and CDR2 is SYGVNS. The data derive from a study of technical replicates of blood from several donors. V usage is TRBV25-1 and J usage is TRBJ1-3; D may be TRBD1 (5 bases). This receptor was taken from a human donor in good health. Some clones in this sample may be carry-over from other donors' samples. The sequencing input was PBMCs. The CDR3 is CASLGQNSGNTIYF. In DNA form, the CDR3 reads TGTGCCAGCCTAGGACAAAACTCTGGAAACACCATATATTTT.